These 9 T cell receptor beta chains were all obtained from the same sample, sequenced in a study of response to subunit inactivated influenza vaccine. Each CDR3 protein is one row after TCRdb ran MiXCR on the RT-PCR reads. The data show fewer than 700,000 distinct CDR3 sequences, 13% seen once. Sequenced here: PBMCs from blood, sampled around seven weeks after vaccination. The receptors come from a man aged 45-65 years who received an inactivated influenza vaccine.

The DNA for the CDR3 is TGTGCCAGCAGTTCCGTCCTTAGCGAGACAAGAGATACGCAGTATTTT. Translating it yields CASSSVLSETRDTQYF. The chain is built from TRBV5-6 and TRBJ2-3; perhaps TRBD2 as D (5 bases). Germline V gene sequence: CDR1 SGHDT, CDR2 YYEEEE. The length of the CDR3 is 16 residues. Trimming took 5 bases from V and 5 from J, leaving 21 bases between them.

The sample holds one count of this clonotype. V is TRBV7-6 and J is TRBJ2-1, with 9 bases fitting TRBD2. The CDR3 runs 16 residues. Germline trimming cut 5 bases from V and 7 bases from J; bases unmatched to any gene: 12. Germline V gives CDR1 SGHVS, CDR2 FNYEAQ. CDR3 DNA: TGTGCCAGCAGCCGCACCGGCGCGGCGGGAGGGAATGAGCAGTTCTTC. Translated, it gives CASSRTGAAGGNEQFF. Supplemented by reference TRBV7-6 and TRBJ2-1, the full variable domain reads GAGVSQSPRYKVTKRGQDVALRCDPISGHVSLYWYRQALGQGPEFLTYFNYEAQQDKSGLPNDRFSAERPEGSISTLTIQRTEQRDSAMYRCASSRTGAAGGNEQFFGPGTRLTVL.

This clonotype was counted only a few times. V gene TRBV7-2 combines with J gene TRBJ2-7; D is possibly TRBD1 (6 bases). Trimming removed 5 bases at V and 2 bases at J, with 13 bases between. Germline V CDR1 and CDR2: SGHTA, FQGNSA. This CDR3 region has 14 residues. Written as DNA, the CDR3 is TGTGCCAGCAGCCCTTACAGGGTCGCCTACGAGCAGTACTTC. This encodes CASSPYRVAYEQYF.

This clonotype was picked up a small number of times. The genes are TRBV6-2 or TRBV6-3 and TRBJ2-1; D may be TRBD1 or TRBD2 (6 bases each). Looked up from germline, CDR1 is MNHEY and CDR2 is SVGEGT. The CDR3 loop spans 20 amino acids. Trimming pared 2 bases from V and 7 bases from J, leaving 30 bases between. The CDR3 nucleotides are TGTGCCAGCAGTTACCCCCGCTCATATACCGGGGGCGTTGTAAAGAATGAGCAGTTCTTC. Translated, it gives CASSYPRSYTGGVVKNEQFF.

This rearrangement joins TRBV20-1 to TRBJ1-5, with D possibly TRBD1 on 5 matching bases. Trimming removed 3 bases at V and 4 bases at J, with 10 bases between. Germline assignment: CDR1 DFQATT and CDR2 SNEGSKA (reference sequence). The CDR3 is 13 amino acids. CDR3 region: CSARVGENQPQHF. DNA for the CDR3: TGCAGTGCTAGGGTGGGGGAGAATCAGCCCCAGCATTTT.

The chain has TRBV12-3 or TRBV12-4 and TRBJ1-4; 7 bases map to TRBD1. The CDR3 runs 15 residues. V shed 1 base and J 7 bases; nucleotides not matched to a gene: 6. Here the CDR3 DNA reads TGTGCCAGCAGTTTAGGGCAGGGGGGAGGTGAAAAACTGTTTTTT. It codes for CASSLGQGGGEKLFF.

This clonotype has just a few counts. The rearrangement links TRBV6-8 to TRBJ1-2; 7 positions agree with TRBD1. J gave up 6 bases and V 6 bases, and 7 bases lay outside the gene matches. The germline V gene encodes CDR1 MNHGY and CDR2 SAAAGT. The CDR3 sequence is 13 residues long. The DNA of the CDR3 is TGTGCCAGCAGAGACAGGGTAGAGGATGGCTACACCTTC. Translated: CASRDRVEDGYTF.

The V call is TRBV6-5, the J call TRBJ1-3; D gene unclear. The ends were cut back, 3 bases at V and 0 bases at J, with 15 bases in the middle. This CDR3 spans 17 amino acids. In germline, CDR1 is MNHEY, CDR2 SVGAGI. The CDR3 sequence is CASSYSLGRSSGNTIYF. The CDR3 coding sequence is TGTGCCAGCAGTTATTCCCTCGGACGGAGCTCTGGAAACACCATATATTTT.

The gene calls are TRBV6-5 and TRBJ2-6; D is uncertain. Trimming removed 1 base at V and 0 bases at J, with 7 bases between. Germline lookup yields CDR1 MNHEY and CDR2 SVGAGI. The CDR3 sequence is 16 residues long. DNA for the CDR3: TGTGCCAGCAGTTACTTCCCCATCTCTGGGGCCAACGTCCTGACTTTC. It specifies CASSYFPISGANVLTF.